The 12 T cell receptor beta chains presented below share a single source sample, sequenced in a study of T-cell memory formation after mild COVID-19. TCRdb re-called the 5' RACE reads with MiXCR, one entry per CDR3 protein. The sample includes approximately 500,000 distinct CDR3 sequences, around 25% seen only once; the top ten take around an eighth. The sample taken for sequencing was PBMCs or a T cell subset sorted from them (not recorded which). Receptors originate from an adult woman who had mild COVID-19 (a few samples of this study predate the infection). Cell type and time point are not known.

This clonotype was counted between two and nine times. V gene TRBV20-1 combines with J gene TRBJ2-7, with TRBD2 matching 9 bases. The CDR3 is 16 residues long. Germline V gene sequence: CDR1 DFQATT, CDR2 SNEGSKA (reference sequence). Trimming removed 5 bases from V and 3 bases from J; junction bases left unmatched: 14. CDR3 DNA sequence: TGCAGTGCTCCCGGCGCGGGGGGGACTAGTCTCTACGAGCAGTACTTC. This encodes CSAPGAGGTSLYEQYF.

This clonotype was detected a few times. The gene calls are TRBV7-2 and TRBJ1-3; D perhaps matches TRBD1 (6 bases). Germline V gene lookup returns CDR1 SGHTA and CDR2 FQGNSA. The CDR3 has 17 residues. V lost 1 base and J lost 4, with 17 bases in between. For the CDR3, the DNA is TGTGCCAGCAGCTTAGGATCTGAGGGGGGATCCGGAAACACCATATATTTT. Residues: CASSLGSEGGSGNTIYF.

A single count supports this clonotype. V and J are TRBV20-1 and TRBJ2-2; D gene uncertain. The V gene lost 0 bases and the J gene lost 3 bases, with 11 bases spanning the gap. The germline V gene encodes CDR1 DFQATT and CDR2 SNEGSKA (reference sequence). The CDR3 length is 15 residues. The CDR3 loop reads CSARDSAGYTGELFF. The CDR3 bases are TGCAGTGCTAGAGATTCCGCAGGCTACACCGGGGAGCTGTTTTTT.

The table lists this clonotype with a count of one. V usage is TRBV27 and J usage is TRBJ2-7; 9 bases agree with TRBD1. After removal of 8 bases from V and 12 bases from J, the junction contained 11 bases not matched to a gene. The germline gives CDR1 MNHEY, CDR2 SMNVEV (reference sequence). This CDR3 spans 12 amino acids. The CDR3 DNA sequence: TGTGCCAGCGGGACAGGGATAGGTTCTCCGTACTTC. Protein sequence: CASGTGIGSPYF.

The rearrangement joins TRBV5-1 to TRBJ2-1, with a weak D call TRBD1 (5 bases). The CDR3 loop spans 14 amino acids. Germline V gene data show CDR1 as SGHRS and CDR2 as YFSETQ. V lost 0 bases and J lost 4, with 8 bases in between. DNA for the CDR3: TGCGCCAGCAGCTTGGATGACAGTTACAATGAGCAGTTCTTC. Translating gives CASSLDDSYNEQFF.

This clonotype was seen only a few times. The chain joins TRBV11-2 to TRBJ1-3; D not certain. The length of the CDR3 is 15 residues. Deletions cut 2 bases from V and 6 bases from J, with 14 bases between. The germline gives CDR1 SGHAT, CDR2 FQNNGV. DNA of the CDR3: TGTGCCAGCAGCTTACTGGGCAGCAGACAAAACACCATATATTTT. It codes for CASSLLGSRQNTIYF.

This clonotype was picked up a small number of times. This sequence joins TRBV6-6 and TRBJ2-7; the D is unclear. CDR1 is MNHNY, CDR2 SVGAGI, per germline (reference sequence). The CDR3 has 13 residues. V lost 1 base and J lost 6, with 10 bases in between. CDR3 nucleotides: TGTGCCAGCAGTTACTGGAGCGCGAGCGAGCAGTACTTC. It encodes CASSYWSASEQYF.

This clonotype was detected a few times. The chain carries TRBV5-4 and TRBJ2-2; maybe TRBD1 (6 bases). V gave up 2 bases and J gave up 2 bases, with 10 bases separating them. Germline values: CDR1 SGHNT, CDR2 YYREEE (reference sequence). The CDR3 covers 15 residues. The CDR3 loop is CASSLIQGNTGELFF. CDR3 DNA sequence: TGTGCCAGCAGCTTAATACAGGGAAACACCGGGGAGCTGTTTTTT.

This clonotype was seen ten or more times. The J gene is TRBJ2-1, the V gene TRBV30; D unresolved. Germline lookup yields CDR1 GTSNPN and CDR2 SVGIG (reference sequence). V lost 1 base and J lost 2, with 15 bases in between. CDR3 size: 16 residues. The CDR3 spells CAWSGPTLLAYNEQFF. CDR3 DNA sequence: TGTGCCTGGAGTGGCCCCACGTTATTGGCCTACAATGAGCAGTTCTTC.

This clonotype is a singleton in its sample. This chain connects TRBV5-6 to TRBJ1-4; possibly TRBD1 for D (5 bases). The CDR3 is 16 amino acids. With 4 bases removed from V and 3 bases from J, the gap between germline ends came to 16 bases. Germline V gives CDR1 SGHDT, CDR2 YYEEEE. CDR3 coding DNA: TGTGCCAGCAGCGAACTCTCCGGGGGATCTAATGAAAAACTGTTTTTT. Its protein product is CASSELSGGSNEKLFF.

This clonotype was detected ten times or more. V is TRBV7-2 and J is TRBJ2-1; 16 bases match TRBD2. Germline CDR1 reads SGHTA; CDR2 reads FQGNSA. CDR3 size: 17 residues. With V trimmed by 4 bases and J by 8 bases, 8 bases remained unmatched. Here the CDR3 reads CASSSPGLAGGLYEQFF. The CDR3 DNA reads as TGTGCCAGCAGCTCCCCGGGACTAGCGGGGGGGCTCTATGAGCAGTTCTTC.

The chain employs TRBV7-3 and TRBJ2-3; D is possibly TRBD1 or TRBD2 (6 bases each). The CDR3 has 15 residues. V was clipped by 3 bases and J by 4 bases, with 14 bases between them. Germline V gene sequence: CDR1 SGHTA, CDR2 FQGTGA. DNA of the CDR3: TGTGCCAGCAGCTTGATGTCGGGGGCGTCAGATACGCAGTATTTT. Translated: CASSLMSGASDTQYF.